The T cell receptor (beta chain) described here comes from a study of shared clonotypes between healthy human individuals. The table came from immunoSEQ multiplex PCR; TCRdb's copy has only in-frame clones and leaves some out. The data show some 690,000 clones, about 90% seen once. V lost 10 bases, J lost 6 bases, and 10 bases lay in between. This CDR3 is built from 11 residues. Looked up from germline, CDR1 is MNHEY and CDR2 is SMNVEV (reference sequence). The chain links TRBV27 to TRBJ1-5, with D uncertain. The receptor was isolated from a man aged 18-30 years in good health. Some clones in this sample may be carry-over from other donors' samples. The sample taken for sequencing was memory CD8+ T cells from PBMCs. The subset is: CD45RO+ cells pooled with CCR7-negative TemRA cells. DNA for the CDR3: TGTGCCACCGGGGTAAGTCAGCCCCAGCATTTT. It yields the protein CATGVSQPQHF.